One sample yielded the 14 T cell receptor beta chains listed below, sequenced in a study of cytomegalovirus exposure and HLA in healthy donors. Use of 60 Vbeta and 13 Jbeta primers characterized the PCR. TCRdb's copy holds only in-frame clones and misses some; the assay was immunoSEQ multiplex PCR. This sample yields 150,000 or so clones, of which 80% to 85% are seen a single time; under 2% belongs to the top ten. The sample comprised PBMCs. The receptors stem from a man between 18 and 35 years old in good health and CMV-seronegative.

Written as DNA, the CDR3 is TGTGCCATCAGTGAGTCGAGCAGGGAGGGAGAAAAACTGTTTTTT. Its translation: CAISESSREGEKLFF. The J gene is TRBJ1-4, the V gene TRBV10-3; D possibly corresponds to TRBD1 (5 bases). V was cut by 0 bases and J by 8 bases, with 13 bases left in between. Germline V gene sequence: CDR1 ENHRY, CDR2 SYGVKD. This CDR3 is built from 15 residues.

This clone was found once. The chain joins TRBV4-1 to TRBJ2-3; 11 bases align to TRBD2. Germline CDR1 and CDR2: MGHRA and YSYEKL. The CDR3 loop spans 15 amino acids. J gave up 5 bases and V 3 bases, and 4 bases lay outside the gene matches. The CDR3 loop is CASSQGLAAGDTQYF. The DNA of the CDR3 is TGCGCCAGCAGCCAGGGACTAGCGGCGGGAGATACGCAGTATTTT.

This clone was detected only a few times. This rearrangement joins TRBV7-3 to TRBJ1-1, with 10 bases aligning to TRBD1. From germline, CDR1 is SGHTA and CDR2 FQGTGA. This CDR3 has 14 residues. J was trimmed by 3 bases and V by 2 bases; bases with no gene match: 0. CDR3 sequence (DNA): TGTGCCAGCAGCTTAGGGACAGGGGACACTGAAGCTTTCTTT. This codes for CASSLGTGDTEAFF.

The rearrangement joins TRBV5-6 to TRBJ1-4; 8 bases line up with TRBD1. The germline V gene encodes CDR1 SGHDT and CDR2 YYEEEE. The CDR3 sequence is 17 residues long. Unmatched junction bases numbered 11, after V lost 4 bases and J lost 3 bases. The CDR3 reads CASSLDRAPEANEKLFF. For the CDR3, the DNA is TGTGCCAGCAGCCTGGACAGGGCCCCCGAGGCTAATGAAAAACTGTTTTTT.

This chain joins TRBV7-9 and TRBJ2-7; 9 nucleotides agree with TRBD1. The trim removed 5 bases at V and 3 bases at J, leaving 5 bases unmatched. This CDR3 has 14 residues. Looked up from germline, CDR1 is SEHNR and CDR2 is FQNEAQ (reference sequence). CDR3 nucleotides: TGTGCCAGCAGCGTGGGACAGGGAGTCTACGAGCAGTACTTC. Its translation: CASSVGQGVYEQYF.

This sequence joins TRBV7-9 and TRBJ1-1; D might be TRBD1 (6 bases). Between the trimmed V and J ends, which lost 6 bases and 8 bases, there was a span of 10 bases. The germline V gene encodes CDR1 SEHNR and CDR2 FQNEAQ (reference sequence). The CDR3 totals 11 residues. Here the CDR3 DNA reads TGTGCCAGCAGTTTTACAGGGGAAGCTTTCTTT. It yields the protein CASSFTGEAFF.

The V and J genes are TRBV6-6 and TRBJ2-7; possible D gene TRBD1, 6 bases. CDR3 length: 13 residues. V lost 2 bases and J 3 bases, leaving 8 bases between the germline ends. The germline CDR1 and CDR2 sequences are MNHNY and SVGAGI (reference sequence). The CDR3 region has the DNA TGTGCCAGCAGTTACCTGACAGGCTACGAGCAGTACTTC. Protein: CASSYLTGYEQYF.

CDR3 coding DNA: TGTGCTAGTGGCCCGACCCGGACTAGCGGGGGAAAAGAGACCCAGTACTTC. Protein: CASGPTRTSGGKETQYF. The chain recombines TRBV12-5 with TRBJ2-5, with 13 positions matching TRBD2. V lost 6 bases and J lost 3; bases outside the gene matches: 10. CDR3 length: 17 residues. Germline V gene data show CDR1 as LGHNT and CDR2 as FRNRAP.

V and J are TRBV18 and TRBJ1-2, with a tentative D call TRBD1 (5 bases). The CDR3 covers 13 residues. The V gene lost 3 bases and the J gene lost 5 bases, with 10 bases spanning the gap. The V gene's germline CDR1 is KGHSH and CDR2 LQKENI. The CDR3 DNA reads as TGTGCCAGCTCACCCAGGGCCGGGTATGGCTACACCTTC. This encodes CASSPRAGYGYTF.

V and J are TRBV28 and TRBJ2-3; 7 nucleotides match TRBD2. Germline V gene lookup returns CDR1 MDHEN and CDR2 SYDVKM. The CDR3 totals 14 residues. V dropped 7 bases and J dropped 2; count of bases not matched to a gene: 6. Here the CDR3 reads CASTTGTITDTQYF. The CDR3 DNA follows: TGTGCCAGCACAACCGGGACTATCACAGATACGCAGTATTTT. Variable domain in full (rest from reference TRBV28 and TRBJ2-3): DVKVTQSSRYLVKRTGEKVFLECVQDMDHENMFWYRQDPGLGLRLIYFSYDVKMKEKGDIPEGYSVSREKKERFSLILESASTNQTSMYLCASTTGTITDTQYFGPGTRLTVL.

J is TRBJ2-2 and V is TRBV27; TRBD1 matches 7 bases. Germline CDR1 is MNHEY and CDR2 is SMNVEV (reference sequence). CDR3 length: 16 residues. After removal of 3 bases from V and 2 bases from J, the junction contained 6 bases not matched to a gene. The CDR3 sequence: CASSLSWTGNTGELFF. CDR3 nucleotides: TGTGCCAGCAGTTTGTCCTGGACAGGTAACACCGGGGAGCTGTTTTTT.

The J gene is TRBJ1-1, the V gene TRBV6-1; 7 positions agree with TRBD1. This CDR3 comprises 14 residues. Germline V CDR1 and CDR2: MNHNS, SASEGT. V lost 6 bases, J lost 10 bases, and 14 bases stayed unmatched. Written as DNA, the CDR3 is TGTGCCAGCAGCCTAGAGGGGGCCGGTTTTACAGCTTTCTTT. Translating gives CASSLEGAGFTAFF.

CDR3 in DNA: TGTGCCAGCAGCCCCCAGGGGCGGGAGACCCAGTACTTC. It yields the protein CASSPQGRETQYF. This sequence joins TRBV9 and TRBJ2-5; weak D call: TRBD1 (6 bases). The CDR3 totals 13 residues. Trimming left V 4 bases short and J 5 bases short, with 12 bases between. Germline V CDR1 and CDR2: SGDLS, YYNGEE. Using reference TRBV9 and TRBJ2-5 for the parts outside the CDR3, the full variable domain is DSGVTQTPKHLITATGQRVTLRCSPRSGDLSVYWYQQSLDQGLQFLIQYYNGEERAKGNILERFSAQQFPDLHSELNLSSLELGDSALYFCASSPQGRETQYFGPGTRLLVL.

The CDR3 DNA follows: TGTGCCAGCAGCTTAGGGTGGGACAGGGGGAACTACGAGCAGTACTTC. This translates into CASSLGWDRGNYEQYF. This chain connects TRBV13 to TRBJ2-7; TRBD1 aligns across 11 bases. Germline CDR1 is PRHDT and CDR2 is FYEKMQ (reference sequence). The CDR3 extends over 16 amino acids. The V segment lost 0 bases and the J segment 3 bases; nucleotides outside the gene matches: 4.